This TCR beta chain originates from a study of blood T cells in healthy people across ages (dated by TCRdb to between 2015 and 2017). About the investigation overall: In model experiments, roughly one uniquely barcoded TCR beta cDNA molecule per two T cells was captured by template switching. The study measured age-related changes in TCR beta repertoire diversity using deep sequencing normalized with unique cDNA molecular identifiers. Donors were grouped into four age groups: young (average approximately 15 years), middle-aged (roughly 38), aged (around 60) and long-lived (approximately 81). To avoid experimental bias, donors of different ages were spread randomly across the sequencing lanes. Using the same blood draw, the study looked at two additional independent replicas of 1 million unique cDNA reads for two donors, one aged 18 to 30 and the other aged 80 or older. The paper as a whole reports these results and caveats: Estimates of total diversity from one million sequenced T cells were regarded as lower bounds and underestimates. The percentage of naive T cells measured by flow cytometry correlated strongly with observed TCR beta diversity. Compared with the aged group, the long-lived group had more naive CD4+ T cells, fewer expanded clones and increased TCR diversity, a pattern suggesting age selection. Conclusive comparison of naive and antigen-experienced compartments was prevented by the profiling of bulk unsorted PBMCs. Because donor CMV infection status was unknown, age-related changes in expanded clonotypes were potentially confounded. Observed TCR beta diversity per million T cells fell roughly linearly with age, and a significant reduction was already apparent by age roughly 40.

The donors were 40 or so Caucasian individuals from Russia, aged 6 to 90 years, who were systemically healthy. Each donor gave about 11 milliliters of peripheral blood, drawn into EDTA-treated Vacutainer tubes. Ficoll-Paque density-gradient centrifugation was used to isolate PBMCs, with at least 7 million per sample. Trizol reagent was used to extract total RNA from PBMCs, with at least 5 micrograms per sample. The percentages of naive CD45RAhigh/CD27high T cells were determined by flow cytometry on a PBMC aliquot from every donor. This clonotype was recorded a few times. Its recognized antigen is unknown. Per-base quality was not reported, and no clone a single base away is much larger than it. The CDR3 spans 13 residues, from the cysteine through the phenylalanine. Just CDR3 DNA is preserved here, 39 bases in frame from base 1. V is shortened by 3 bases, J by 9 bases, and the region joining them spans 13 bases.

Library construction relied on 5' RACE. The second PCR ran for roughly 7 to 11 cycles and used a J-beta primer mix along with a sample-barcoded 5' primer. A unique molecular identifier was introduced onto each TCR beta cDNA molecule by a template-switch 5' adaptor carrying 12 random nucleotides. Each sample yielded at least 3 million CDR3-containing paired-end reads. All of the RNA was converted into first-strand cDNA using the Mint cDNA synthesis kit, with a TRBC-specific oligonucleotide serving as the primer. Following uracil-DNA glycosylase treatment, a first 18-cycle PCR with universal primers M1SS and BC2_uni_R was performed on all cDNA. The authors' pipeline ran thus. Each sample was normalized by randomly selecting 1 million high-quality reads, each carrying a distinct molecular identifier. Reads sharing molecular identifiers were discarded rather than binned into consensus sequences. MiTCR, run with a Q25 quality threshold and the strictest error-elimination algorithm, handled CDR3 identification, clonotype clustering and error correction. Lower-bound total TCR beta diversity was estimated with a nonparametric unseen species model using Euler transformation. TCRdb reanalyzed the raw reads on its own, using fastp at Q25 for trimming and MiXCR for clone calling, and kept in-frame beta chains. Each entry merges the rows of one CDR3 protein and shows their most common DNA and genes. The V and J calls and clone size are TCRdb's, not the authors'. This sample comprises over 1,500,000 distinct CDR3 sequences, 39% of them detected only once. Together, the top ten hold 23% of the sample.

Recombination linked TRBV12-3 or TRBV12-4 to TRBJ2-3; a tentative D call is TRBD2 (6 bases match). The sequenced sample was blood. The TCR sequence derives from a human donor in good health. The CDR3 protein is CASSLGGQRTQYF. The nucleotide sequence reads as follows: TGTGCCAGCAGTTTGGGGGGTCAGAGGACGCAGTATTTT.